One sample yielded the 24 T cell receptor beta chains listed below, sequenced in a study of shared T cell receptors in the human thymus. Assay used: immunoSEQ multiplex PCR; TCRdb lists only in-frame clones, some missing. The repertoire holds some 660,000 clones, with 87% as singletons. These data also formed part of another study, on human thymus T cells.

The sequenced sample was thymocytes. These receptors all come from a boy younger than two with a congenital heart defect.

The chain has TRBV2 and TRBJ1-1, with 9 bases lining up with TRBD1. The V gene end was trimmed by 1 base and the J gene end by 6 bases; junction bases not matched to a gene: 15. The germline CDR1 and CDR2 sequences are SNHLY and FYNNEI. This CDR3 comprises 18 residues. The CDR3 loop is CASSEVRPQGTGKPEAFF. CDR3 nucleotides: TGTGCCAGCAGTGAAGTCCGACCCCAAGGGACAGGGAAGCCTGAAGCTTTCTTT.

The genes are TRBV7-8 and TRBJ2-1; 10 nucleotides agree with TRBD2. There are 19 residues in the CDR3. The V segment lost 2 bases and the J segment 3 bases; nucleotides outside the gene matches: 13. Germline loops: CDR1 SGHVS, CDR2 FQNEAQ. The CDR3 DNA reads as TGTGCCAGCAGCTTAAGTGTAGCGGGGGGCCCCGAGCGCTACAATGAGCAGTTCTTC. It is translated as CASSLSVAGGPERYNEQFF. The variable domain in full, with the rest retrieved from reference TRBV7-8 and TRBJ2-1, is GAGVSQSPRYKVAKRGQDVALRCDPISGHVSLFWYQQALGQGPEFLTYFQNEAQLDKSGLPSDRFFAERPEGSVSTLKIQRTQQEDSAVYLCASSLSVAGGPERYNEQFFGPGTRLTVL.

This clone was recorded a few times. The V gene is TRBV4-3, the J gene TRBJ2-5, with 10 bases lining up with TRBD2. Per germline, CDR1 LGHNA and CDR2 YSLEER. The V and J ends lost 4 bases and 4 bases, in that order; junction bases with no gene match: 6. This CDR3 has 15 residues. The CDR3 spells CASSPSLAGSETQYF. CDR3 sequence (DNA): TGCGCCAGCAGCCCCTCACTAGCGGGGTCAGAGACCCAGTACTTC.

This chain connects TRBV14 to TRBJ2-5; 7 bases fit TRBD1. This CDR3 region has 17 residues. The trim removed 0 bases at V and 1 base at J, leaving 8 bases unmatched. Germline V gene lookup returns CDR1 SGHDN and CDR2 FVKESK. CDR3 protein: CASSQEAPGQIQETQYF. Here the CDR3 DNA reads TGTGCCAGCAGCCAAGAGGCCCCGGGACAGATCCAAGAGACCCAGTACTTC.

This clone was counted a few times. The V gene is TRBV6-5, the J gene TRBJ1-1; 7 bases are shared with TRBD1. The germline V gene has CDR1 MNHEY and CDR2 SVGAGI. The length of the CDR3 is 14 residues. The J segment lost 7 bases and the V segment lost 4 bases, leaving 9 bases of the junction unmatched. CDR3 protein: CASSCTGTANEAFF. Written as DNA, the CDR3 is TGTGCCAGCAGTTGCACGGGGACAGCCAATGAAGCTTTCTTT.

The V and J genes are TRBV13 and TRBJ1-6, with 8 bases that match TRBD1. CDR3 length: 17 amino acids. CDR1 is PRHDT, CDR2 FYEKMQ, per germline (reference sequence). V shed 0 bases, J shed 0 bases, and the junction held 1 base outside the gene matches. The CDR3 here is CASSLGQGASYNSPLHF. CDR3 nucleotide sequence: TGTGCCAGCAGCTTAGGGCAGGGGGCCTCCTATAATTCACCCCTCCACTTT.

This chain joins TRBV7-8 and TRBJ2-7; 7 bases are shared with TRBD1. The germline CDR1 and CDR2 sequences are SGHVS and FQNEAQ. Trimming took 4 bases from V and 1 from J; bases not matched to a gene: 4. CDR3 length: 14 residues. The CDR3 DNA follows: TGTGCCAGCAGCTCCGGGACAGAGTCCTACGAGCAGTACTTC. It codes for CASSSGTESYEQYF.

The gene calls are TRBV5-1 and TRBJ1-3, with 9 bases that match TRBD1. CDR3 length equals 18 residues. Germline V lookup: CDR1 SGHRS, CDR2 YFSETQ. V trimming: 0 bases; J trimming: 0 bases; junction bases outside the gene matches: 7. As DNA, the CDR3 is TGCGCCAGCAGCTTGGGGTCGGGACAGGGCCACTCTGGAAACACCATATATTTT. It encodes CASSLGSGQGHSGNTIYF.

The chain combines TRBV29-1 with TRBJ2-1, with D possibly TRBD1 on 5 matching bases. This CDR3 is built from 12 residues. Germline lookup yields CDR1 SQVTM and CDR2 ANQGSEA. The germline V and J ends were trimmed by 6 bases and 7 bases, with 13 bases remaining between them. In nucleotides, the CDR3 is TGCAGCGTCGGGCAGGGCCAGAATGAGCAGTTCTTC. This gives the protein CSVGQGQNEQFF.

This clone is a singleton in its sample. This chain links TRBV28 with TRBJ2-5; 8 positions match TRBD2. The V and J ends lost 6 bases and 3 bases, in that order; junction bases with no gene match: 9. Germline V lookup: CDR1 MDHEN, CDR2 SYDVKM. This CDR3 is 15 amino acids long. CDR3 amino acids: CASSHQGLGKETQYF. DNA of the CDR3: TGTGCCAGCAGCCACCAGGGACTAGGTAAAGAGACCCAGTACTTC.

The V gene is TRBV30, the J gene TRBJ1-1; unclear D gene. The germline V and J ends were trimmed by 4 bases and 1 base, with 7 bases remaining between them. Per the germline V gene, CDR1 is GTSNPN and CDR2 is SVGIG (reference sequence). The CDR3 consists of 12 residues. The CDR3 DNA reads as TGTGCCTGGATTCCATCGAACACTGAAGCTTTCTTT. Residues: CAWIPSNTEAFF.

The chain links TRBV5-1 to TRBJ1-4, with TRBD1 as a possible D gene (5 bases). Per the germline V gene, CDR1 is SGHRS and CDR2 is YFSETQ. Between the trimmed V and J ends, which lost 4 bases and 4 bases, there was a span of 11 bases. CDR3 length: 14 residues. This CDR3 reads CASSPGGHNEKLFF. CDR3 nucleotide sequence: TGCGCCAGCAGCCCGGGGGGTCATAATGAAAAACTGTTTTTT.

This clone has more than one count but fewer than ten. The V call is TRBV5-1, the J call TRBJ2-2, with 7 bases identical to TRBD1. There are 21 residues in the CDR3. V shed 0 bases and J 0 bases; nucleotides not matched to a gene: 17. Germline V gives CDR1 SGHRS, CDR2 YFSETQ. The CDR3 coding sequence is TGCGCCAGCAGCTTGGCAGTACAACAGGGGCCGCCGAACGCGAACACCGGGGAGCTGTTTTTT. Its translation: CASSLAVQQGPPNANTGELFF.

This sequence joins TRBV5-1 and TRBJ1-1; D unresolved. The germline V and J ends were trimmed by 2 bases and 1 base, with 21 bases remaining between them. This CDR3 has 18 amino acids. Germline-derived CDR1 and CDR2 are SGHRS and YFSETQ. The CDR3 nucleotides are TGCGCCAGCAGCTTAAGCGTCCTACCCATAATACAGAACACTGAAGCTTTCTTT. This gives the protein CASSLSVLPIIQNTEAFF.

Only a few counts were recorded for this clone. The chain carries TRBV6-6 and TRBJ2-5; 7 nucleotides line up with TRBD1. CDR3 size: 14 residues. The J segment lost 6 bases and the V segment lost 7 bases, leaving 11 bases of the junction unmatched. Germline-derived CDR1 and CDR2 are MNHNY and SVGAGI (reference sequence). The DNA for the CDR3 is TGTGCCAGCAAATCGACAGGGCTTGGGAAGACCCAGTACTTC. It codes for CASKSTGLGKTQYF.

This chain connects TRBV2 to TRBJ1-4; D ambiguous. Per germline, CDR1 SNHLY and CDR2 FYNNEI. V was cut by 3 bases and J by 10 bases, with 15 bases left in between. The CDR3 runs to 14 residues. The CDR3 spells CASSDKGEIRKLFF. CDR3 nucleotide sequence: TGTGCCAGCAGTGACAAGGGAGAGATTAGAAAACTGTTTTTT.

This clone was seen once. This sequence joins TRBV5-1 and TRBJ1-5; unclear D gene. Looked up from germline, CDR1 is SGHRS and CDR2 is YFSETQ. V lost 1 base to trimming and J lost 6 bases, with 14 bases between them. This CDR3 region has 15 residues. The CDR3 region is CASSLTGGEGQPQHF. The CDR3 coding sequence is TGCGCCAGCAGCTTGACCGGCGGGGAGGGTCAGCCCCAGCATTTT.

This sequence joins TRBV27 and TRBJ2-1, with D perhaps matching TRBD2 (5 bases). The V end lost 8 bases, the J end lost 0 bases, and 11 bases lay between the germline ends. This CDR3 comprises 14 residues. The germline V gene has CDR1 MNHEY and CDR2 SMNVEV (reference sequence). The CDR3 sequence is CASGLDCSYNEQFF. The CDR3 nucleotides are TGTGCCAGCGGACTCGACTGCTCCTACAATGAGCAGTTCTTC.

The chain carries TRBV30 and TRBJ2-2, with 8 positions matching TRBD2. CDR3 length equals 17 residues. The J segment lost 1 base and the V segment lost 8 bases, leaving 15 bases of the junction unmatched. The germline gives CDR1 GTSNPN, CDR2 SVGIG (reference sequence). DNA for the CDR3: TGTGCCGGGACCCGACGGACTAGCCCAAGGAACACCGGGGAGCTGTTTTTT. Its protein product is CAGTRRTSPRNTGELFF.

V and J are TRBV28 and TRBJ1-1, with D possibly matching TRBD1 (5 bases). CDR3 size: 16 residues. Trimming pared 4 bases from V and 0 bases from J, leaving 15 bases between. Germline assignment: CDR1 MDHEN and CDR2 SYDVKM. CDR3 DNA sequence: TGTGCCAGCAGTTCCATCCAGGGCTCCATGAACACTGAAGCTTTCTTT. This gives the protein CASSSIQGSMNTEAFF. Looking up the rest from reference TRBV28 and TRBJ1-1 gives the full variable domain: DVKVTQSSRYLVKRTGEKVFLECVQDMDHENMFWYRQDPGLGLRLIYFSYDVKMKEKGDIPEGYSVSREKKERFSLILESASTNQTSMYLCASSSIQGSMNTEAFFGQGTRLTVV.

This chain joins TRBV7-2 and TRBJ2-7; D may be TRBD2 (6 bases). Germline CDR1 and CDR2: SGHTA and FQGNSA. Trimming took off 3 bases at V and 4 bases at J, with 13 bases between the two ends. The CDR3 runs to 14 residues. The CDR3 region has the DNA TGTGCCAGCAGCTTGGCCGGGAGTACTTACGAGCAGTACTTC. Protein product: CASSLAGSTYEQYF.

This rearrangement joins TRBV18 to TRBJ2-2; TRBD1 matches 8 bases. Trimming cost V 0 bases and J 7 bases; bases outside gene matches: 13. The length of the CDR3 is 18 residues. Germline CDR1 is KGHSH and CDR2 is LQKENI. CDR3 sequence reads: CASSPPLAGGAGSGELFF. DNA for the CDR3: TGTGCCAGCTCACCACCCTTGGCAGGGGGCGCCGGGAGCGGGGAGCTGTTTTTT.

This clone was found once. J is TRBJ2-7 and V is TRBV5-6, with a weak D call TRBD1 (5 bases). Trimming shortened V by 0 bases and J by 5 bases, and 18 bases separated the two germline ends. Germline lookup yields CDR1 SGHDT and CDR2 YYEEEE. The CDR3 spans 16 residues. CDR3 DNA sequence: TGTGCCAGCAGCTTGGGTCAGTGGGGCAAGAGGAACGAGCAGTACTTC. Amino acid sequence: CASSLGQWGKRNEQYF. Complete variable domain (other parts from reference TRBV5-6 and TRBJ2-7): DAGVTQSPTHLIKTRGQQVTLRCSPKSGHDTVSWYQQALGQGPQFIFQYYEEEERQRGNFPDRFSGHQFPNYSSELNVNALLLGDSALYLCASSLGQWGKRNEQYFGPGTRLTVT.

The V and J genes are TRBV14 and TRBJ2-2, with 8 positions matching TRBD2. The J segment lost 4 bases and the V segment lost 0 bases, leaving 10 bases of the junction unmatched. The CDR3 runs 18 residues. From germline, CDR1 is SGHDN and CDR2 FVKESK. The CDR3 loop is CASSQDVGLAGVTGELFF. The CDR3 DNA reads TGTGCCAGCAGCCAAGATGTGGGGCTAGCGGGTGTCACCGGGGAGCTGTTTTTT.